This TCR beta chain was documented in a study of cytomegalovirus exposure and HLA in healthy donors. Study-level results: In a later analysis, V- and J-gene trimming of beta chains associated with a DCLRE1C missense variant, replicated independently.

The PCR had 60 Vbeta and 13 Jbeta primers. TCRdb's copy holds only in-frame clones and misses some; the assay was immunoSEQ multiplex PCR. Its table records roughly 110,000 clones. The length of the CDR3 is 15 residues. The V gene's germline CDR1 is SGHAT and CDR2 FQNNGV. V lost 4 bases to trimming and J lost 3 bases; unmatched junction nucleotides: 6. Points on this clone: Its matching antigen is unknown.

V is TRBV11-2 and J is TRBJ2-3; 8 positions agree with TRBD1. The sequencing input was PBMCs. This TCR was sampled from a man aged 35 to 55 in good health and CMV-seropositive. CDR3 bases: TGTGCCAGCAGCTCTGGACAGGGTGCTACAGATACGCAGTATTTT. Amino acids: CASSSGQGATDTQYF.